This T cell receptor (beta chain) was sequenced for a study of blood T cell repertoires in COVID-19. At the level of the study: Samples came from the United States, Italy and Spain, spanning acute and convalescent COVID-19. From T cells, B-cell-depleted T cells, or PBMCs came the material, which was cDNA or gDNA.

Sequencing was performed with immunoSEQ multiplex PCR; in TCRdb, only in-frame clones are kept and a portion is missing. The repertoire has a few hundred thousand clones, about 80% of them found once; the top ten carry around 2%. Sequences were obtained from peripheral blood. The receptor comes from a man between 25 and 39 years old who had recovered from COVID-19.

This CDR3 reads CASSLQDYPPADTQYF. Written as DNA, the CDR3 is TGTGCCAGCAGCTTACAGGACTATCCCCCGGCGGATACGCAGTATTTT. V usage is TRBV7-9 and J usage is TRBJ2-3; tentative D call: TRBD2 (6 bases). The CDR3 runs 16 residues. V gave up 2 bases and J gave up 6 bases, with 18 bases separating them. CDR1 is SEHNR, CDR2 FQNEAQ, per germline (reference sequence).